The next 7 T cell receptor beta chains were all read from a single sample in a study of blood T cell repertoires in COVID-19 (dated by TCRdb to 2018 to 2021). Library generation was performed with the immunoSEQ multiplex PCR assay. TCRdb took this table from immuneACCESS and kept in-frame rearrangements with V and J called. Such tables lack part of the clones; where checked against another copy, unresolved V genes explain under half of the gap, and the rest is unexplained. The sample contains 30,000 to 35,000 clones, approximately 78% of them found a single time. Clones ranked in the top ten supply 7% to 9% of the sample. Sequencing used peripheral blood. The receptors shown here come from a woman aged 60 to 75 with acute or convalescent COVID-19.

This chain uses TRBV18 with TRBJ1-6; D unclear. Germline CDR1 reads KGHSH; CDR2 reads LQKENI. Trimming removed 5 bases from V and 10 bases from J, with 12 bases in between. CDR3 length: 13 residues. CDR3 protein: CASSATRESPLHF. In DNA form, the CDR3 reads TGTGCCAGCTCAGCAACGAGGGAATCACCCCTCCACTTT.

The chain recombines TRBV30 with TRBJ1-4, with a possible D match to TRBD1 (5 bases). CDR3 size: 14 residues. Germline values: CDR1 GTSNPN, CDR2 SVGIG (reference sequence). Trimming removed 2 bases from V and 6 bases from J, with 13 bases in between. The DNA for the CDR3 is TGTGCCTGGAGTTCCGCAGGGCTTCATGAAAAACTGTTTTTT. This translates into CAWSSAGLHEKLFF.

This clone has more than one count but fewer than ten. V usage is TRBV5-1 and J usage is TRBJ2-1; 7 bases align to TRBD1. This CDR3 is 15 amino acids long. CDR1 is SGHRS, CDR2 YFSETQ, per germline. V dropped 0 bases and J dropped 7; count of bases not matched to a gene: 7. CDR3 sequence: CASSLEQGSGNEQFF. The CDR3 DNA reads as TGCGCCAGCAGCTTGGAACAGGGGAGTGGGAATGAGCAGTTCTTC.

This clone has only a few counts. The V and J genes are TRBV11-2 and TRBJ2-7, with TRBD2 as a possible D gene (6 bases). The CDR3 is 16 residues long. CDR1 is SGHAT and CDR2 is FQNNGV in the germline V gene. The ends were cut back, 1 base at V and 2 bases at J, with 15 bases in the middle. In DNA, the CDR3 is TGTGCCAGCAGCTTAGCCCTACGCGGGGTGCCCTACGAGCAGTACTTC. Its translation: CASSLALRGVPYEQYF.

This clone was counted only a few times. The chain joins TRBV11-2 to TRBJ1-2; a weak D match, TRBD1 (5 bases). Trimming stripped 1 base from V and 6 bases from J, with 15 bases between. Germline assignment: CDR1 SGHAT and CDR2 FQNNGV. This CDR3 spans 15 amino acids. The CDR3 nucleotides read TGTGCCAGCAGCTTAGTGGGAGGTGCAGGGCATGGCTACACCTTC. It yields the protein CASSLVGGAGHGYTF.

The chain combines TRBV30 with TRBJ2-3; TRBD1 matches 10 bases. This CDR3 is built from 16 residues. Trimming at V came to 1 base and at J to 0 bases, leaving 4 bases not matched to a gene. CDR1 is GTSNPN and CDR2 is SVGIG in the germline V gene (reference sequence). The CDR3 DNA follows: TGTGCCTGGAGTGCCGGACAGGGGGGAAGCACAGATACGCAGTATTTT. Protein product: CAWSAGQGGSTDTQYF.

The chain employs TRBV7-9 and TRBJ1-3; a possible D gene is TRBD1 (6 bases). The CDR3 extends over 14 amino acids. Per the germline V gene, CDR1 is SEHNR and CDR2 is FQNEAQ (reference sequence). V was pared by 4 bases and J by 4 bases, with 11 bases between. The CDR3 loop reads CASSSYRAGNTIYF. The CDR3 DNA reads TGTGCCAGCAGCTCCTACAGGGCAGGAAACACCATATATTTT.